The 28 T cell receptor beta chains given below trace back to one sample, sequenced in a study of control samples from healthy donors and cancer patients. Method: immunoSEQ multiplex PCR; TCRdb's copy keeps in-frame clones and lacks some. This repertoire shows over 85,000 clones, under 95% found once; its top ten account for over 2%. The sample consisted of blood. The receptor source for this set is a young woman in good health.

V and J are TRBV28 and TRBJ1-5; 8 nucleotides agree with TRBD1. CDR3 length: 18 residues. From germline, CDR1 is MDHEN and CDR2 SYDVKM. The V gene end was trimmed by 6 bases and the J gene end by 0 bases; junction bases not matched to a gene: 13. For the CDR3, the DNA is TGTGCCAGCAGGACGGACAGGGAGGGATTATATAGCAATCAGCCCCAGCATTTT. The encoded protein is CASRTDREGLYSNQPQHF.

The chain carries TRBV10-3 and TRBJ1-3; no clear D. V was pared by 3 bases and J by 0 bases, with 6 bases between. The length of the CDR3 is 14 residues. Germline V gives CDR1 ENHRY, CDR2 SYGVKD. CDR3 nucleotide sequence: TGTGCCATCAGTGATCTGCTCTCTGGAAACACCATATATTTT. Translated: CAISDLLSGNTIYF.

This sequence joins TRBV5-4 and TRBJ2-7, with D perhaps TRBD2 (6 bases). CDR1 is SGHNT, CDR2 YYREEE, per germline (reference sequence). V was pared by 3 bases and J by 0 bases, with 13 bases between. There are 15 residues in the CDR3. The CDR3 DNA sequence: TGTGCCAGCAGCTCCGGGAGCCTGAGCTCCTACGAGCAGTACTTC. This gives the protein CASSSGSLSSYEQYF.

This sequence joins TRBV24-1 and TRBJ1-5, with no clear D. CDR1 KGHDR and CDR2 SFDVKD come from the germline V gene. V lost 1 base, J lost 7 bases, and 7 bases lay in between. This CDR3 contains 13 residues. CDR3 sequence: CATSDFDGQPQHF. CDR3 DNA: TGTGCCACCAGTGATTTCGACGGCCAGCCCCAGCATTTT.

V gene TRBV24-1 combines with J gene TRBJ1-2, with D hard to call. This CDR3 contains 13 residues. Germline V CDR1 and CDR2: KGHDR, SFDVKD. The V and J ends lost 0 bases and 4 bases respectively, with 5 bases between them. The CDR3 region is CATSDLTFYGYTF. CDR3 nucleotide sequence: TGTGCCACCAGTGATTTGACCTTCTATGGCTACACCTTC.

V gene TRBV24-1 combines with J gene TRBJ2-3; the match to TRBD2 covers 14 bases. Germline-derived CDR1 and CDR2 are KGHDR and SFDVKD. This CDR3 is 17 amino acids long. The J segment lost 11 bases and the V segment lost 2 bases, leaving 11 bases of the junction unmatched. CDR3 sequence reads: CATSDSGTSGSHRGQYF. The CDR3 nucleotides read TGTGCCACCAGTGATTCGGGGACTAGCGGGAGTCACCGGGGGCAGTATTTT.

The V and J genes are TRBV3-1 (or the pseudogene TRBV3-2) and TRBJ2-5; D remains unclear. This CDR3 spans 14 amino acids. CDR1 is LGHDT and CDR2 is YNNKEL in the germline V gene (reference sequence). V lost 1 base, J lost 1 base, and 7 bases lay in between. DNA of the CDR3: TGTGCCAGCAGCCAAGGTCCAGGCCAAGAGACCCAGTACTTC. It translates to CASSQGPGQETQYF.

The chain combines TRBV2 with TRBJ1-5, with D perhaps TRBD1 (5 bases). This CDR3 has 13 amino acids. V lost 4 bases, J lost 6 bases, and 10 bases lay in between. CDR1 and CDR2 from the germline V gene are SNHLY and FYNNEI. CDR3 nucleotides: TGTGCCAGCAGTGTGGGGGGTCCTCAGCCCCAGCATTTT. Amino acids: CASSVGGPQPQHF.

The CDR3 coding sequence is TGTGCCAGCCGGCCCGCCAAAGAGACCCAGTACTTC. Protein sequence: CASRPAKETQYF. The chain carries TRBV2 and TRBJ2-5; no reliable D call. The CDR3 has 12 residues. In germline, CDR1 is SNHLY, CDR2 FYNNEI. V shed 8 bases and J shed 3 bases, with 10 bases lying between them.

Only one count was recorded for this clone. The CDR3 coding sequence is TGCGCCAGCAGTGAGAGCAATCAGCCCCAGCATTTT. This translates into CASSESNQPQHF. The chain couples TRBV10-1 to TRBJ1-5; D is unresolved. This CDR3 region has 12 residues. Germline lookup yields CDR1 WNHNN and CDR2 SYGVQD (reference sequence). Trimming cost V 2 bases and J 1 base, with 0 bases left between them.

This chain joins TRBV5-1 and TRBJ2-1; TRBD2 agrees at 10 bases. Germline values: CDR1 SGHRS, CDR2 YFSETQ. Trimming at V came to 3 bases and at J to 2 bases, leaving 14 bases not matched to a gene. The CDR3 is made up of 19 amino acids. CDR3 sequence reads: CASSSEREGFQITYNEQFF. CDR3 coding DNA: TGCGCCAGCAGCTCCGAGCGGGAGGGCTTTCAAATAACCTACAATGAGCAGTTCTTC.

In its sample, this clone was seen once. This chain uses TRBV7-5 with TRBJ2-7; the table assigns TRBD1, which was not confirmed against the DNA. TRBV7-5 has pseudogene status. The CDR3 length is 15 residues. CDR3 DNA sequence: TGTGTCAGAAGCTTAAACTCCGGGACACATTACGAGCAGTACTTC. This sequence encodes CVRSLNSGTHYEQYF.

The rearrangement links TRBV28 to TRBJ1-2; D unresolved. V dropped 4 bases and J dropped 8 bases, with 11 bases sitting between them. Per the germline V gene, CDR1 is MDHEN and CDR2 is SYDVKM. CDR3 size: 12 residues. CDR3 protein: CASSSVRRGYTF. The CDR3 coding sequence is TGTGCCAGCAGTTCGGTTCGGCGCGGCTACACCTTC.

J is TRBJ1-4 and V is TRBV20-1; 7 bases match TRBD1. The germline CDR1 and CDR2 sequences are DFQATT and SNEGSKA (reference sequence). The CDR3 contains 15 residues. V shed 3 bases and J 5 bases; nucleotides not matched to a gene: 9. CDR3 DNA sequence: TGCAGTGCTAGTAGCCAGGGGGGGTTAAATGAAAAACTGTTTTTT. Encoded protein: CSASSQGGLNEKLFF.

This clone appeared a single time. The rearrangement uses TRBV6-4 and TRBJ1-1; 8 bases fit TRBD1. Trimming cost V 9 bases and J 3 bases; bases outside gene matches: 9. The length of the CDR3 is 14 residues. The germline CDR1 and CDR2 sequences are MRHNA and SNTAGT. The CDR3 reads CASKRTGRDTEAFF. In DNA form, the CDR3 reads TGTGCCAGTAAAAGGACAGGGAGGGACACTGAAGCTTTCTTT.

V gene TRBV28 combines with J gene TRBJ1-6; D not resolved. Germline CDR1 and CDR2: MDHEN and SYDVKM. CDR3 size: 16 residues. V was trimmed by 6 bases and J by 7 bases, leaving 19 bases between them. The CDR3 DNA reads TGTGCCAGCAGACCCAGGTTTCGGTTTCAGAATTCACCCCTCCACTTT. Protein sequence: CASRPRFRFQNSPLHF.

This clone was seen once. The chain is built from TRBV9 and TRBJ2-3, with D perhaps TRBD1 or TRBD2 (5 bases each). Trimming took off 4 bases at V and 4 bases at J, with 16 bases between the two ends. This CDR3 contains 15 residues. The V gene's germline CDR1 is SGDLS and CDR2 YYNGEE. The DNA for the CDR3 is TGTGCCAGCAGCTTGGGACCCGCCCCCGCAGATACGCAGTATTTT. Residues: CASSLGPAPADTQYF.

The chain employs TRBV12-5 and TRBJ1-6; TRBD1 matches 8 bases. The J segment lost 3 bases and the V segment lost 1 base, leaving 2 bases of the junction unmatched. The CDR3 length is 16 residues. CDR1 LGHNT and CDR2 FRNRAP come from the germline V gene. CDR3 amino acids: CASGLGTGFYNSPLHF. The CDR3 nucleotides are TGTGCTAGTGGTTTGGGGACAGGGTTCTATAATTCACCCCTCCACTTT. Variable domain in full (rest from reference TRBV12-5 and TRBJ1-6): DARVTQTPRHKVTEMGQEVTMRCQPILGHNTVFWYRQTMMQGLELLAYFRNRAPLDDSGMPKDRFSAEMPDATLATLKIQPSEPRDSAVYFCASGLGTGFYNSPLHFGNGTRLTVT.

V gene TRBV15 combines with J gene TRBJ1-4, with D unclear. Trimming left V 1 base short and J 0 bases short, with 6 bases between. The CDR3 runs 15 residues. Germline V gene data show CDR1 as LNHNV and CDR2 as YYDKDF (reference sequence). CDR3 in amino acids: CATSRGRATNEKLFF. DNA for the CDR3: TGTGCCACCAGCAGAGGGAGGGCAACTAATGAAAAACTGTTTTTT.

The chain combines TRBV27 with TRBJ2-7; 8 bases line up with TRBD2. The CDR3 has 16 amino acids. J was trimmed by 3 bases and V by 5 bases; bases with no gene match: 12. Germline lookup yields CDR1 MNHEY and CDR2 SMNVEV (reference sequence). Written as DNA, the CDR3 is TGTGCCAGCAGTGCCACCAGCGGGGGCGCCGACTACGAGCAGTACTTC. Translating gives CASSATSGGADYEQYF.

The rearrangement uses TRBV15 and TRBJ2-1; D possibly matches TRBD1 or TRBD2 (5 bases each). CDR3 length equals 13 residues. The V and J ends lost 5 bases and 5 bases respectively, with 10 bases between them. In germline, CDR1 is LNHNV, CDR2 YYDKDF (reference sequence). CDR3 protein: CATSRDGDNEQFF. The CDR3, as DNA: TGTGCCACCAGCCGGGACGGCGACAATGAGCAGTTCTTC.

The chain links TRBV14 to TRBJ1-1; 7 nucleotides match TRBD1. Trimming took 5 bases from V and 1 from J; bases not matched to a gene: 13. The CDR3 loop spans 17 amino acids. CDR1 and CDR2 from the germline V gene are SGHDN and FVKESK. CDR3 DNA sequence: TGTGCCAGCAGCTTTAAGGGGGCGGGGGTAACGAACACTGAAGCTTTCTTT. Its translation is CASSFKGAGVTNTEAFF.

The chain recombines TRBV10-3 with TRBJ2-1; D is unclear. This CDR3 has 17 amino acids. CDR1 and CDR2 (germline): ENHRY, SYGVKD. Trimming removed 3 bases from V and 6 bases from J, with 21 bases in between. DNA of the CDR3: TGTGCCATCAGTGATAAAATAAGGCGACCTCCAGGCAATGAGCAGTTCTTC. It translates to CAISDKIRRPPGNEQFF.

This clone was counted only a few times. The rearrangement joins TRBV5-1 to TRBJ1-5, with TRBD1 identical over 7 bases. Germline trimming cut 4 bases from V and 4 bases from J; bases unmatched to any gene: 2. Per germline, CDR1 SGHRS and CDR2 YFSETQ. This CDR3 comprises 13 residues. CDR3 protein: CASSLGQNQPQHF. In DNA form, the CDR3 reads TGCGCCAGCAGCCTGGGACAGAATCAGCCCCAGCATTTT.

V is TRBV7-2 and J is TRBJ2-4; 10 nucleotides match TRBD1. Germline V gives CDR1 SGHTA, CDR2 FQGNSA. Germline trimming cut 4 bases from V and 3 bases from J; bases unmatched to any gene: 9. The length of the CDR3 is 17 residues. The CDR3 reads CASSSWDRGWSKNIQYF. In nucleotides, the CDR3 is TGTGCCAGCAGCTCATGGGACAGGGGTTGGAGCAAAAACATTCAGTACTTC.

The rearrangement links TRBV28 to TRBJ2-7, with D possibly matching TRBD2 (5 bases). Trimming cost V 3 bases and J 0 bases, with 15 bases left between them. The CDR3 runs 16 residues. Germline V gene lookup returns CDR1 MDHEN and CDR2 SYDVKM. The CDR3 bases are TGTGCCAGCAGTTTCCACCTAGCCCGACTCTCCTACGAGCAGTACTTC. Translation gives CASSFHLARLSYEQYF.

The rearrangement uses TRBV5-4 and TRBJ1-6; D not certain. This CDR3 has 14 amino acids. Germline V gene lookup returns CDR1 SGHNT and CDR2 YYREEE (reference sequence). The ends were cut back, 4 bases at V and 6 bases at J, with 11 bases in the middle. DNA of the CDR3: TGTGCCAGCAGCCTTAGGCAGATTAATTCACCCCTCCACTTT. Residues: CASSLRQINSPLHF.

This rearrangement joins TRBV6-4 to TRBJ2-3, with D possibly being TRBD1 or TRBD2 (5 bases each). The CDR3 is made up of 13 amino acids. Trimming took off 4 bases at V and 4 bases at J, with 9 bases between the two ends. Per the germline V gene, CDR1 is MRHNA and CDR2 is SNTAGT. The CDR3 nucleotides are TGTGCCAGCAGTGTCCGGGACCCAGATACGCAGTATTTT. As protein: CASSVRDPDTQYF.